The 18 T cell receptor beta chains presented below share a single source sample, sequenced in a study of CD8 T cells in ankylosing spondylitis. TCRdb re-called the 5' RACE reads through MiXCR, storing one row per CDR3 protein. Of 300,000 to 400,000 distinct CDR3 sequences in the sample, around 15% were seen once. Sample: blood, either unsorted or a sorted T cell fraction (not recorded which). These receptors originate from a male donor with ankylosing spondylitis or in good health (not recorded which).

The gene calls are TRBV12-3 or TRBV12-4 and TRBJ2-3; D perhaps matches TRBD2 (6 bases). V lost 1 base and J lost 1, with 12 bases in between. The CDR3 is 16 residues long. CDR3 coding DNA: TGTGCCAGCAGTTTAGTATCGGGACTTCGCACAGATACGCAGTATTTT. The encoded protein is CASSLVSGLRTDTQYF.

The gene calls are TRBV12-3 or TRBV12-4 and TRBJ2-6; D is unresolved. The CDR3 is 17 residues long. Trimming took off 5 bases at V and 0 bases at J, with 14 bases between the two ends. CDR3: CASSAHGSLSGANVLTF. DNA of the CDR3: TGTGCCAGCAGTGCACATGGGTCGCTCTCTGGGGCCAACGTCCTGACTTTC.

The gene calls are TRBV12-3 or TRBV12-4 and TRBJ1-2; 9 bases fit TRBD1. The CDR3 is 16 residues long. V shed 5 bases and J 3 bases; nucleotides not matched to a gene: 10. CDR3 loop: CASSTGQGFVDYGYTF. CDR3 sequence (DNA): TGTGCCAGCAGTACGGGACAGGGATTCGTCGACTATGGCTACACCTTC.

This clonotype was seen a few times. The CDR3 spells CASSTDRAYEQYF. Written as DNA, the CDR3 is TGCGCCAGCAGCACGGACCGCGCCTACGAGCAGTACTTC. The genes are TRBV5-1 and TRBJ2-7, with unresolved D. CDR3 length: 13 residues. V was clipped by 4 bases and J by 2 bases, with 10 bases between them. The germline V gene has CDR1 SGHRS and CDR2 YFSETQ.

The chain has TRBV7-9 and TRBJ1-2; 9 bases agree with TRBD1. This CDR3 has 14 residues. CDR1 is SEHNR and CDR2 is FQNEAQ in the germline V gene (reference sequence). With 4 bases clipped from V and 4 bases from J, the junction kept 4 bases outside the gene matches. In DNA, the CDR3 is TGTGCCAGCAGCTCCCTGACAGGGGGCTATGGCTACACCTTC. Translating it yields CASSSLTGGYGYTF.

At least ten counts were recorded for this clonotype. The chain uses TRBV12-3 or TRBV12-4 and TRBJ1-2; D possibly corresponds to TRBD1 (5 bases). This CDR3 spans 14 amino acids. The ends were cut back, 0 bases at V and 8 bases at J, with 13 bases in the middle. Here the CDR3 reads CASSLARDVGGYTF. For the CDR3, the DNA is TGTGCCAGCAGTTTAGCCCGGGACGTTGGGGGCTACACCTTC.

This clonotype was seen only a few times. The chain uses TRBV3-1 and TRBJ1-6; no clear D gene. CDR3 length: 13 residues. Trimming shortened V by 4 bases and J by 9 bases, and 10 bases separated the two germline ends. Germline V gene lookup returns CDR1 LGHDT and CDR2 YNNKEL (reference sequence). The CDR3 sequence: CASSPHGGSPLHF. CDR3 nucleotides: TGTGCCAGCAGCCCTCACGGAGGTTCACCCCTCCACTTT.

This clonotype was seen only a few times. J is TRBJ2-1 and V is TRBV18, with D tentatively TRBD2 (5 bases). CDR1 KGHSH and CDR2 LQKENI come from the germline V gene. V dropped 1 base and J dropped 0 bases, with 10 bases sitting between them. The CDR3 sequence is 16 residues long. CDR3 in DNA: TGTGCCAGCTCACCACAGTCTGGGAGCTCCTACAATGAGCAGTTCTTC. Amino acids: CASSPQSGSSYNEQFF.

This clonotype has at least ten counts. The chain uses TRBV5-1 and TRBJ2-1; D might be TRBD1 (5 bases). The CDR3 is made up of 15 amino acids. Trimming removed 4 bases at V and 4 bases at J, with 15 bases between. Looked up from germline, CDR1 is SGHRS and CDR2 is YFSETQ. The CDR3, as DNA: TGCGCCAGCAGCCCCGCCAAGGGGCAATACAATGAGCAGTTCTTC. It encodes CASSPAKGQYNEQFF.

This clonotype was observed a handful of times. The chain uses TRBV18 and TRBJ1-1; weak D call: TRBD1 (5 bases). Between the trimmed V and J ends, which lost 2 bases and 6 bases, there was a span of 16 bases. CDR1 KGHSH and CDR2 LQKENI come from the germline V gene. This CDR3 region has 15 residues. The CDR3 DNA reads TGTGCCAGCTCACCAAGGGGAGACCTTGGGGCTGAAGCTTTCTTT. The encoded protein is CASSPRGDLGAEAFF.

In this sample, this clonotype turned up many times. The genes are TRBV12-3 or TRBV12-4 and TRBJ1-5; 7 bases align to TRBD1. CDR3 length equals 13 residues. The junction had 3 bases not matched to a gene; V was cut back by 3 bases and J by 7 bases. The CDR3 DNA sequence: TGTGCCAGCAGTTTGGAGGGGGCCCAGCCCCAGCATTTT. As protein: CASSLEGAQPQHF.

The rearrangement joins TRBV29-1 to TRBJ2-1; TRBD2 agrees at 8 bases. V shed 5 bases, J shed 0 bases, and the junction held 6 bases outside the gene matches. Germline CDR1 SQVTM, CDR2 ANQGSEA. There are 15 residues in the CDR3. The chain's CDR3 is CSVSLAGVSYNEQFF. CDR3 DNA: TGCAGCGTTTCCCTAGCGGGCGTCTCCTACAATGAGCAGTTCTTC.

This chain joins TRBV7-2 and TRBJ1-5; no definite D call. The germline CDR1 and CDR2 sequences are SGHTA and FQGNSA. Trimming pared 4 bases from V and 0 bases from J, leaving 10 bases between. The length of the CDR3 is 15 residues. In DNA form, the CDR3 reads TGTGCCAGCAGCTATCGGGGTTATAGCAATCAGCCCCAGCATTTT. This gives the protein CASSYRGYSNQPQHF.

This sequence joins TRBV6-1 and TRBJ2-5; 9 positions agree with TRBD1. CDR3 length equals 16 residues. The V gene's germline CDR1 is MNHNS and CDR2 SASEGT. V was clipped by 6 bases and J by 0 bases; unmatched bases: 8. This CDR3 is CASRPYRDRDQETQYF. The CDR3 DNA sequence: TGTGCCAGCAGACCTTATCGGGACAGGGACCAAGAGACCCAGTACTTC.

The genes are TRBV13 and TRBJ2-3, with D perhaps TRBD1 (6 bases). CDR3 length equals 15 residues. The V gene lost 5 bases and the J gene lost 5 bases, with 17 bases spanning the gap. CDR1 is PRHDT, CDR2 FYEKMQ, per germline (reference sequence). In DNA form, the CDR3 reads TGTGCCAGCAGCCCAGGACAGTTATGGGAAGATACGCAGTATTTT. It codes for CASSPGQLWEDTQYF. The full variable domain, in which reference TRBV13 and TRBJ2-3 provide the parts outside the CDR3, is AAGVIQSPRHLIKEKRETATLKCYPIPRHDTVYWYQQGPGQDPQFLISFYEKMQSDKGSIPDRFSAQQFSDYHSELNMSSLELGDSALYFCASSPGQLWEDTQYFGPGTRLTVL.

The chain combines TRBV5-5 with TRBJ2-3, with 8 bases aligning to TRBD2. CDR1 and CDR2 (germline): SGHKS, YYEKEE (reference sequence). This CDR3 has 15 amino acids. The V and J ends lost 4 bases and 3 bases, in that order; junction bases with no gene match: 7. CDR3 DNA: TGTGCCAGCAGCGATCGGCCGGGAGGGACAGATACGCAGTATTTT. The encoded protein is CASSDRPGGTDTQYF.

The table lists this clonotype with a few counts. V is TRBV12-3 or TRBV12-4 and J is TRBJ1-6; 9 positions match TRBD1. The CDR3 length is 16 residues. The V and J ends lost 6 bases and 9 bases, in that order; junction bases with no gene match: 12. The CDR3 nucleotides read TGTGCCAGCAGCCCACAGGGGGCCTCCAGGAGTTCACCCCTCCACTTT. It encodes CASSPQGASRSSPLHF.

The J gene is TRBJ2-2, the V gene TRBV7-2; D gene ambiguous. The CDR3 extends over 15 amino acids. CDR1 SGHTA and CDR2 FQGNSA come from the germline V gene. V shed 0 bases and J shed 1 base, with 6 bases lying between them. CDR3 nucleotide sequence: TGTGCCAGCAGCTTAGCGTGGGGGAACACCGGGGAGCTGTTTTTT. Protein: CASSLAWGNTGELFF.